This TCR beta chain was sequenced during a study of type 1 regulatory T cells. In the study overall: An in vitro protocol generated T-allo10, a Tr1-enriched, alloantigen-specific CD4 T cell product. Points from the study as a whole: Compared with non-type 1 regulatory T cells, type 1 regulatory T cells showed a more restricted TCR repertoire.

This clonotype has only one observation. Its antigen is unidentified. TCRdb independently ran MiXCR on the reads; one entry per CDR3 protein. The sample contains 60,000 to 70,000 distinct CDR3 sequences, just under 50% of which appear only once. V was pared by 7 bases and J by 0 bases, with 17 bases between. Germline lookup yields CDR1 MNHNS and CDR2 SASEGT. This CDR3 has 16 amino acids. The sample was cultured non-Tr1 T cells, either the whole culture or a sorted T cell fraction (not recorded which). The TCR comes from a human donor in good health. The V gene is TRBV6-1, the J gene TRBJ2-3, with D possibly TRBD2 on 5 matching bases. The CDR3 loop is CASNRGQAASTDTQYF. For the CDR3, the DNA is TGTGCCAGCAATCGAGGGCAGGCGGCAAGCACAGATACGCAGTATTTT.